These 28 T cell receptor beta chains were all obtained from the same sample, sequenced in a study of blood T cells in healthy people across ages. A second PCR, run for roughly 7 to 12 cycles, used a sample-barcoded 5' primer plus a J-beta primer mix. MiXCR, run by TCRdb on the 5' RACE reads, gives a single entry per CDR3 protein. Of fewer than 1.5 million distinct CDR3 sequences in the sample, roughly 40% were seen once. Input material: blood. These receptors were obtained from a woman between 18 and 29 years old in good health.

Only a few counts were recorded for this clonotype. V usage is TRBV6-1 and J usage is TRBJ1-2; tentatively, D is TRBD1 (5 bases). Trimming removed 7 bases at V and 8 bases at J, with 20 bases between. This CDR3 region has 14 residues. Germline-derived CDR1 and CDR2 are MNHNS and SASEGT. CDR3 region: CASTVSGKGEGYTF. The DNA for the CDR3 is TGTGCCAGCACGGTGTCGGGGAAAGGGGAGGGCTACACCTTC.

The chain recombines TRBV5-6 with TRBJ2-1, with a possible D match to TRBD2 (5 bases). The CDR3 contains 13 residues. The V gene's germline CDR1 is SGHDT and CDR2 YYEEEE. Trimming took 4 bases from V and 10 from J, leaving 15 bases between them. The CDR3 sequence: CASSRTSLHEQFF. In DNA form, the CDR3 reads TGTGCCAGCAGCCGAACTAGTCTCCACGAGCAGTTCTTC.

The chain joins TRBV28 to TRBJ2-5, with 8 bases lining up with TRBD1. Per the germline V gene, CDR1 is MDHEN and CDR2 is SYDVKM. V lost 3 bases and J lost 5; bases outside the gene matches: 20. This CDR3 spans 19 amino acids. CDR3 nucleotide sequence: TGTGCCAGCAGTTTCCTTCTAAATCGATCAGGGGGCCCATCGGAGACCCAGTACTTC. It encodes CASSFLLNRSGGPSETQYF.

This clonotype was detected only a few times. The genes are TRBV10-1 and TRBJ2-3; 7 nucleotides line up with TRBD1. CDR1 and CDR2 (germline): WNHNN, SYGVQD (reference sequence). J was trimmed by 5 bases and V by 3 bases; bases with no gene match: 5. The CDR3 is 14 residues long. CDR3 coding DNA: TGCGCCAGCAGTGATACAGGGGACGGAGATACGCAGTATTTT. It encodes CASSDTGDGDTQYF.

The chain is built from TRBV6-6 and TRBJ2-3; the D is unclear. The V gene's germline CDR1 is MNHNY and CDR2 SVGAGI (reference sequence). Trimming stripped 6 bases from V and 1 base from J, with 14 bases between. This CDR3 is 15 amino acids long. DNA for the CDR3: TGTGCCAGCAGCCACCGGCTGGCGGGCACAGATACGCAGTATTTT. It codes for CASSHRLAGTDTQYF.

The V call is TRBV15, the J call TRBJ2-7; unclear D gene. Germline CDR1 reads LNHNV; CDR2 reads YYDKDF (reference sequence). V lost 3 bases and J lost 3, with 12 bases in between. This CDR3 comprises 14 residues. The CDR3: CATSSLGQFYEQYF. The CDR3 DNA reads as TGTGCCACCAGCAGCCTCGGGCAGTTCTACGAGCAGTACTTC.

The rearrangement links TRBV10-3 to TRBJ2-3; 8 bases align to TRBD1. The CDR3 runs 14 residues. J was trimmed by 6 bases and V by 6 bases; bases with no gene match: 8. Germline V CDR1 and CDR2: ENHRY, SYGVKD. The CDR3 sequence is CAIRGQAGWDTQYF. The CDR3 coding sequence is TGTGCCATCAGGGGACAGGCTGGGTGGGATACGCAGTATTTT.

This chain uses TRBV29-1 with TRBJ2-1, with D perhaps assigned TRBD1 or TRBD2 (6 bases each). Trimming left V 6 bases short and J 8 bases short, with 23 bases between. CDR1 SQVTM and CDR2 ANQGSEA come from the germline V gene. The CDR3 sequence is 15 residues long. This chain's CDR3 is CSVPRRGAVGDEQFF. In nucleotides, the CDR3 is TGCAGCGTACCCCGTAGGGGGGCCGTTGGTGATGAGCAGTTCTTC.

The chain joins TRBV20-1 to TRBJ1-4; D remains ambiguous. The V end was cut by 6 bases, the J end by 1 base, with 0 bases between. In germline, CDR1 is DFQATT, CDR2 SNEGSKA (reference sequence). The CDR3 covers 10 residues. DNA for the CDR3: TGCAGTGCAACTAATGAAAAACTGTTTTTT. Translation: CSATNEKLFF.

The V gene is TRBV29-1, the J gene TRBJ2-5; D is unclear. This CDR3 is built from 15 residues. Germline V gene sequence: CDR1 SQVTM, CDR2 ANQGSEA. V was clipped by 4 bases and J by 11 bases, with 26 bases between them. The CDR3 sequence: CSVGSALLLGNEQYF. For the CDR3, the DNA is TGCAGCGTTGGGAGTGCTCTCCTTCTAGGCAATGAGCAGTACTTC.

V is TRBV6-4 and J is TRBJ2-3; 9 bases fit TRBD2. Losses at the gene ends were 2 bases for V and 7 bases for J; bases not matched to a gene: 7. The CDR3 consists of 15 residues. Germline V gene data show CDR1 as MRHNA and CDR2 as SNTAGT. CDR3 region: CASSDATSGGNTQYF. The CDR3 DNA reads as TGTGCCAGCAGTGACGCGACGAGCGGGGGGAATACGCAGTATTTT.

V usage is TRBV6-5 and J usage is TRBJ1-2; 9 nucleotides align to TRBD1. The CDR3 spans 15 residues. V lost 5 bases and J lost 0; bases outside the gene matches: 4. Germline V gene lookup returns CDR1 MNHEY and CDR2 SVGAGI. The CDR3 is CASSDRTGANYGYTF. The CDR3 DNA follows: TGTGCCAGCAGTGACAGGACAGGGGCTAACTATGGCTACACCTTC.

The rearrangement uses TRBV29-1 and TRBJ2-1; 9 bases align to TRBD1. The closer fit of TRBJ2-7 to the DNA end suggests the J call may be wrong. The CDR3 is 14 residues long. CDR1 is SQVTM and CDR2 is ANQGSEA in the germline V gene. CDR3 nucleotides: TGCAGCGTTGATTCGGGACAGGGTGGGTATGAGCAGTACTTC. Its protein product is CSVDSGQGGYEQYF.

The chain uses TRBV7-9 and TRBJ1-2, with 7 bases identical to TRBD1. The CDR3 sequence is 17 residues long. With V trimmed by 2 bases and J by 2 bases, 11 bases remained unmatched. Germline CDR1 and CDR2: SEHNR and FQNEAQ (reference sequence). The CDR3 region has the DNA TGTGCCAGCAGCTTACGCGGAGGGTGGGACAGCAACTATGGCTACACCTTC. Translating it yields CASSLRGGWDSNYGYTF.

This clonotype was seen only a few times. The V gene is TRBV7-9, the J gene TRBJ1-1, with 7 bases fitting TRBD1. This CDR3 region has 17 residues. The V gene's germline CDR1 is SEHNR and CDR2 FQNEAQ (reference sequence). Trimming removed 1 base from V and 6 bases from J; junction bases left unmatched: 14. Here the CDR3 reads CASSLVYTAGGTAEAFF. The CDR3 DNA reads as TGTGCCAGCAGCTTAGTTTACACGGCAGGGGGTACCGCTGAAGCTTTCTTT.

At least ten counts were recorded for this clonotype. The gene calls are TRBV9 and TRBJ2-1; 14 bases line up with TRBD2. Germline V CDR1 and CDR2: SGDLS, YYNGEE. The CDR3 has 16 residues. V was pared by 3 bases and J by 4 bases, with 3 bases of the junction left unmatched. The CDR3 protein is CASSGRLAGGYNEQFF. DNA for the CDR3: TGTGCCAGCAGCGGTCGACTAGCGGGAGGGTACAATGAGCAGTTCTTC.

The V gene is TRBV12-3 or TRBV12-4, the J gene TRBJ2-1; maybe TRBD2 (5 bases). With 11 bases removed from V and 0 bases from J, the gap between germline ends came to 14 bases. CDR3 length equals 14 residues. The CDR3 sequence is CAAQRKSSYNEQFF. Here the CDR3 DNA reads TGTGCCGCCCAGCGGAAAAGCTCCTACAATGAGCAGTTCTTC.

The gene calls are TRBV13 and TRBJ2-1; 9 nucleotides line up with TRBD2. This CDR3 is 17 amino acids long. Germline V gene lookup returns CDR1 PRHDT and CDR2 FYEKMQ (reference sequence). J gave up 8 bases and V 2 bases, and 13 bases lay outside the gene matches. The CDR3 is CASSLPPGGGVIDEQFF. For the CDR3, the DNA is TGTGCCAGCAGCTTACCACCGGGCGGGGGGGTTATTGATGAGCAGTTCTTC.

The chain employs TRBV7-2 and TRBJ1-6; D may be TRBD1 (5 bases). Germline loops: CDR1 SGHTA, CDR2 FQGNSA. Trimming pared 6 bases from V and 0 bases from J, leaving 12 bases between. This CDR3 has 16 residues. Here the CDR3 DNA reads TGTGCCAGCAGTCGGGGCGTTAACTCCTATAATTCACCCCTCCACTTT. It specifies CASSRGVNSYNSPLHF.

This clonotype was found a few times. J is TRBJ2-3 and V is TRBV7-9; 10 bases are a match to TRBD2. V was pared by 4 bases and J by 4 bases, with 5 bases of the junction left unmatched. Germline values: CDR1 SEHNR, CDR2 FQNEAQ (reference sequence). This CDR3 spans 15 amino acids. The CDR3 nucleotides are TGTGCCAGCAGCTCACTAGCGGGAAGCGCAGATACGCAGTATTTT. Translating gives CASSSLAGSADTQYF.

The rearrangement uses TRBV2 and TRBJ1-2; 8 nucleotides line up with TRBD1. Per the germline V gene, CDR1 is SNHLY and CDR2 is FYNNEI. Unmatched junction bases numbered 13, after V lost 8 bases and J lost 2 bases. The CDR3 contains 16 residues. DNA of the CDR3: TGTGCCAGCGGAGGTTCAGGGGGCCAACGCAACTATGGCTACACCTTC. Translation: CASGGSGGQRNYGYTF.

The rearrangement uses TRBV3-1 and TRBJ1-1, with a tentative D call TRBD1 (5 bases). The CDR3 has 15 amino acids. Germline values: CDR1 LGHDT, CDR2 YNNKEL (reference sequence). The V end was cut by 0 bases, the J end by 3 bases, with 11 bases between. The CDR3 region has the DNA TGTGCCAGCAGCCAAGAAACGGGGGGGGACACTGAAGCTTTCTTT. Protein product: CASSQETGGDTEAFF.

V gene TRBV20-1 combines with J gene TRBJ1-6, with D unresolved. The V and J ends lost 3 bases and 1 base respectively, with 10 bases between them. CDR3 length equals 15 residues. Per germline, CDR1 DFQATT and CDR2 SNEGSKA (reference sequence). Here the CDR3 DNA reads TGCAGTGCTAGGCTCCGGGGATCCTATAATTCACCCCTCCACTTT. It encodes CSARLRGSYNSPLHF.

V is TRBV28 and J is TRBJ2-5, with D perhaps matching TRBD1 or TRBD2 (5 bases each). The CDR3 covers 14 residues. Germline V gene sequence: CDR1 MDHEN, CDR2 SYDVKM. V was trimmed by 7 bases and J by 11 bases, leaving 23 bases between them. This CDR3 is CASIITGSSGEQYF. CDR3 in DNA: TGTGCCAGCATCATAACAGGATCTAGTGGGGAGCAGTACTTC.

This sequence joins TRBV10-3 and TRBJ2-7; weak D call: TRBD2 (6 bases). The assigned J gene may be wrong: the sequence end matches TRBJ2-5 better. The CDR3 length is 16 residues. Looked up from germline, CDR1 is ENHRY and CDR2 is SYGVKD. Written as DNA, the CDR3 is TGTGCCATCAGTGAGGGGGCCCCCGGGGGTCAAGAGACCCAGTACTTC. Translation: CAISEGAPGGQETQYF.

The chain joins TRBV20-1 to TRBJ2-1; D might be TRBD2 (6 bases). CDR3 length equals 11 residues. The germline V and J ends were trimmed by 3 bases and 14 bases, with 14 bases remaining between them. CDR1 and CDR2 (germline): DFQATT, SNEGSKA (reference sequence). The CDR3 DNA follows: TGCAGTGCTAGGGAGGGACCCAGGGAGTTCTTC. Amino acid sequence: CSAREGPREFF.

This clonotype was counted between two and nine times. The V gene is TRBV13, the J gene TRBJ2-7; 8 bases map to TRBD1. Germline lookup yields CDR1 PRHDT and CDR2 FYEKMQ (reference sequence). The ends lost 5 bases at V and 0 bases at J; junction bases unmatched: 6. The length of the CDR3 is 15 residues. The CDR3 loop reads CASSAPGQDSYEQYF. Written as DNA, the CDR3 is TGTGCCAGCAGCGCTCCGGGACAGGACTCCTACGAGCAGTACTTC.

This chain connects TRBV7-9 to TRBJ1-1; tentative D call: TRBD1 (5 bases). The V end was cut by 5 bases, the J end by 5 bases, with 15 bases between. Germline V gene sequence: CDR1 SEHNR, CDR2 FQNEAQ (reference sequence). There are 14 residues in the CDR3. The CDR3 coding sequence is TGTGCCAGCAGCCCCGAGTATCGGGGGACTGAAGCTTTCTTT. This codes for CASSPEYRGTEAFF.